The TCR beta chain described here comes from a study of T cell responses to AZD1222 COVID-19 vaccine. Overall study findings and caveats: Baseline seropositivity characterized only a handful of AZD1222 recipients. No repertoire was sampled before or during the peak T cell response, only after it. Donors skewed white British and female; clonal diversity was possibly underestimated. Along spike, vaccine-associated CD4 TCRs were found throughout, with dominance at 160-218 and 743-854.

Comments on this clone: Its antigen remains unknown.

The method was immunoSEQ multiplex PCR; TCRdb's version includes in-frame clones alone and lacks a portion of them. The sample holds roughly 100,000 clones, approximately 90% seen once. Trimming left V 3 bases short and J 5 bases short, with 19 bases between. The V gene's germline CDR1 is LGHNA and CDR2 YSLEER. This CDR3 is 16 amino acids long. This clonotype was obtained from an adult in good health. V usage is TRBV4-3 and J usage is TRBJ1-1; D not certain. Here the sequenced sample was peripheral blood, taken on day 0 of AZD1222 vaccination. The CDR3 spells CASSHPLPTETTEAFF. The CDR3 coding sequence is TGCGCCAGCAGCCATCCCCTCCCCACAGAAACTACTGAAGCTTTCTTT.